This T cell receptor (beta chain) was observed in a study of blood T cell repertoires in COVID-19. Study-level information: T cells, B-cell-depleted T cells, or PBMCs provided the cDNA or gDNA that served as material.

Germline CDR1 reads MDHEN; CDR2 reads SYDVKM. The trim removed 4 bases at V and 1 base at J, leaving 7 bases unmatched. The CDR3 covers 16 residues. The table came from immunoSEQ multiplex PCR; TCRdb's copy has only in-frame clones and leaves some out. The sample lists fewer than 350,000 clones, approximately 83% occurring once. Sequenced material: peripheral blood. The receptor comes from a woman under 40 who had recovered from COVID-19. V gene TRBV28 combines with J gene TRBJ2-3; 8 positions match TRBD1. The CDR3 DNA is TGTGCCAGCAGTTCTCAGGGGGCGTTTGGCACAGATACGCAGTATTTT. Its translation: CASSSQGAFGTDTQYF.